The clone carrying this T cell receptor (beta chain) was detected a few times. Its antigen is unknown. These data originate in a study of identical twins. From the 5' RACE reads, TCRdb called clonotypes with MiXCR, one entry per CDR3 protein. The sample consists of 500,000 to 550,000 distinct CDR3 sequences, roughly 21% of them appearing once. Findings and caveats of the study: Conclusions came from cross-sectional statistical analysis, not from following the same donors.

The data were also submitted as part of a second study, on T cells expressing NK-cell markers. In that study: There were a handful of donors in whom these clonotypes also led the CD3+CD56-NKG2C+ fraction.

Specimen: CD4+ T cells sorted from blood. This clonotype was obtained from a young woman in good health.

The CDR3 coding sequence is TGTGCCAGCAGTTACTCGGGGAGCCCGTCCCGGGGCGAGCAGTACTTC. The encoded protein is CASSYSGSPSRGEQYF. V and J are TRBV6-5 and TRBJ2-7; possibly TRBD2 for D (5 bases). The V and J ends lost 0 bases and 6 bases respectively, with 18 bases between them. CDR3 length: 16 amino acids. The germline gives CDR1 MNHEY, CDR2 SVGAGI.